This section outlines one T cell receptor (beta chain) sequence together with its context. Its antigen is currently unknown. 5'RACE template switching generated TCR cDNA, adding a universal primer site and UMIs. Using its own MiXCR run on the 5' RACE reads, TCRdb lists one record per CDR3 protein. In the table there are about 340,000 distinct CDR3 sequences, around 3.9% of which are singletons. This sample stems from a study of T cells after yellow fever vaccination. Germline V gene data show CDR1 as LGHDT and CDR2 as YNNKEL (reference sequence). The CDR3 extends over 15 amino acids. With V trimmed by 1 base and J by 7 bases, 9 bases remained unmatched. Study-level points and caveats: Clones that expanded after primary vaccination mostly reappeared after the booster (96% CD4, around 87% CD8). Compared with primary, the secondary response was weaker and peaked at day 5, not 15.

V is TRBV3-1 and J is TRBJ2-7; 8 bases agree with TRBD1. The sample consisted of PBMCs, taken 5 days after the yellow fever booster vaccination. This sequence was found in a man aged 18 to 29 who received the YFV17D yellow fever vaccine. CDR3 sequence: CASSQGATGAWEQYF. The CDR3 DNA is TGTGCCAGCAGCCAAGGCGCGACAGGGGCATGGGAGCAGTACTTC.